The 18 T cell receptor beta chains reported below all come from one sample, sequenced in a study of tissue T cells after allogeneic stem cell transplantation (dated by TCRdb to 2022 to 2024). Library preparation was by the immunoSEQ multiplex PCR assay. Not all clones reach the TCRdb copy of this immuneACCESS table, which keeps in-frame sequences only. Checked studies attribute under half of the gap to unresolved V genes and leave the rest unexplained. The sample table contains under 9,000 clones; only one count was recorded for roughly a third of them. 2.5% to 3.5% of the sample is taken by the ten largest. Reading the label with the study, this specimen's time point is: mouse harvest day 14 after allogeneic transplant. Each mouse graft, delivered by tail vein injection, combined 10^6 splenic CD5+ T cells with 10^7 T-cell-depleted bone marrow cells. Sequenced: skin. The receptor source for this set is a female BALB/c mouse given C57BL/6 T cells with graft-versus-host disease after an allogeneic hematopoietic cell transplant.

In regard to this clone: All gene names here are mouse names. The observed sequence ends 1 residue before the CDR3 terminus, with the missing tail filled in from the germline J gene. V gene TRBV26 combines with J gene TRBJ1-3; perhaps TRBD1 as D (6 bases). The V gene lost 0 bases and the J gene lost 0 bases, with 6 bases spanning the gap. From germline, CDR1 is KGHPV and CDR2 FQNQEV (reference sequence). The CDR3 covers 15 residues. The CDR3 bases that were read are TGTGCCAGCAGTCTGTCGGGGGCTTCTGGAAATACGCTCTAT. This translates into CASSLSGASGNTLY. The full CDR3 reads CASSLSGASGNTLYF.

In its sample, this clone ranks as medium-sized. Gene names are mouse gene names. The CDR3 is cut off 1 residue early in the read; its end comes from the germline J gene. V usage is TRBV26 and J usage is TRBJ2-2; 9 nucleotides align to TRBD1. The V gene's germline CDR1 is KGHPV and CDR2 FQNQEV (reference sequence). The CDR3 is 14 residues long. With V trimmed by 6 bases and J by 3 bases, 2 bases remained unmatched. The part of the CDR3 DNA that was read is TGTGCCAGCAGCCGACAGGGGGACACCGGGCAGCTCTAC. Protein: CASSRQGDTGQLY. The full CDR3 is CASSRQGDTGQLYF.

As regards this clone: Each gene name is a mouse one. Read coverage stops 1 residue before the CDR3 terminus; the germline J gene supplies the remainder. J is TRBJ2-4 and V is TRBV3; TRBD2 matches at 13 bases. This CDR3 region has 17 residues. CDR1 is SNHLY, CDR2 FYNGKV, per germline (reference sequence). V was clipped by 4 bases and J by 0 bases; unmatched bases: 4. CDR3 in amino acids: CASSSGLGGRSQNTLYF. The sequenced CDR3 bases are TGTGCCAGCAGCTCCGGACTGGGGGGGCGCAGTCAAAACACCTTGTAC.

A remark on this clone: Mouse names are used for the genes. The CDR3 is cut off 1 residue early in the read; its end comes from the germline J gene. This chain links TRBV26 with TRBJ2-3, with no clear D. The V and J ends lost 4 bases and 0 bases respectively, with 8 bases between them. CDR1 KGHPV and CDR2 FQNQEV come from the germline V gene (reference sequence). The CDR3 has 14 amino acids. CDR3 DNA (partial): TGTGCCAGCAGTCAGACATCTAGTGCAGAAACGCTGTAT. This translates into CASSQTSSAETLY. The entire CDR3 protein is CASSQTSSAETLYF.

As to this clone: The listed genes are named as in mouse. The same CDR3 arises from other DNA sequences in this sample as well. The CDR3 reads CASSLSENTLYF. Incomplete CDR3 DNA: TGTGCCAGCAGTCTGTCGGAAAACACCTTGTAC. The chain carries TRBV26 and TRBJ2-4; unclear D gene. The read terminates 1 residue before the CDR3 end, so the remaining end is supplied by the germline J gene. The CDR3 length is 12 residues. Germline V gene lookup returns CDR1 KGHPV and CDR2 FQNQEV (reference sequence). Deletions cut 0 bases from V and 4 bases from J, with 2 bases between. Drawing the rest from reference TRBV26 and TRBJ2-4, the complete variable domain is NSKVIQTPRYLVKGQGQKAKMRCIPEKGHPVVFWYQQNKNNEFKFLINFQNQEVLQQIDMTEKRFSAECPSNSPCSLEIQSSEAGDSALYLCASSLSENTLYFGAGTRLSVL.

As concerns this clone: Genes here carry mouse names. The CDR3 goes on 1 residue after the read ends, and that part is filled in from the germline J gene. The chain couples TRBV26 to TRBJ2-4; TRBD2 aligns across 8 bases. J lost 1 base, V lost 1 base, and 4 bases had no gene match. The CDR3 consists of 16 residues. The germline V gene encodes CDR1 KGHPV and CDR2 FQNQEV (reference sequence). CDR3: CASSLWGGRGQNTLYF. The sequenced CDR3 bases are TGTGCCAGCAGTCTGTGGGGGGGGCGAGGTCAAAACACCTTGTAC.

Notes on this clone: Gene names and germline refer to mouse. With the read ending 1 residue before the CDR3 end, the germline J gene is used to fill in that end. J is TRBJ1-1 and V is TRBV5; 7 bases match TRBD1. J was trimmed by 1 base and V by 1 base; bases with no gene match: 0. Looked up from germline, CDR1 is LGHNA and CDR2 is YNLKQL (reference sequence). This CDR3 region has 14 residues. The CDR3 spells CASSQGQGNTEVFF. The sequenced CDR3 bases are TGTGCCAGCAGCCAAGGACAGGGGAACACAGAAGTCTTC.

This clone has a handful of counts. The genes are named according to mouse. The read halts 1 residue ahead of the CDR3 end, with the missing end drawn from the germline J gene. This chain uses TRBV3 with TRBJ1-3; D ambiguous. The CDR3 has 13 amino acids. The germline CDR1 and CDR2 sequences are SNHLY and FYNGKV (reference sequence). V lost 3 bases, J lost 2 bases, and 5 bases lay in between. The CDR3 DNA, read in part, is TGTGCCAGCAGCTTCCAGACTGGAAATACGCTCTAT. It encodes CASSFQTGNTLY. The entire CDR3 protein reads CASSFQTGNTLYF.

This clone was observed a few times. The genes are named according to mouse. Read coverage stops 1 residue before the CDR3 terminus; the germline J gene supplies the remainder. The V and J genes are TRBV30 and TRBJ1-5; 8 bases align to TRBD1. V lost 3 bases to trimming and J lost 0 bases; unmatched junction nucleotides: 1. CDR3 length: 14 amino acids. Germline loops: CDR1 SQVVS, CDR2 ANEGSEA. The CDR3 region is CSSRTGDNNQAPLF. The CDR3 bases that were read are TGTAGTTCTAGGACAGGGGATAACAACCAGGCTCCGCTT.

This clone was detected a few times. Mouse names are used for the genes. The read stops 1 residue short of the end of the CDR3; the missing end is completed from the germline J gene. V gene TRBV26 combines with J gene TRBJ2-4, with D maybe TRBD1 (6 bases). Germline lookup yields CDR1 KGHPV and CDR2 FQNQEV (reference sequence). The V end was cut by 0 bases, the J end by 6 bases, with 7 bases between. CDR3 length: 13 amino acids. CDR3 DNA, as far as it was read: TGTGCCAGCAGTCTGTCAACAGGGAACACCTTGTAC. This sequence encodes CASSLSTGNTLY. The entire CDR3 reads CASSLSTGNTLYF.

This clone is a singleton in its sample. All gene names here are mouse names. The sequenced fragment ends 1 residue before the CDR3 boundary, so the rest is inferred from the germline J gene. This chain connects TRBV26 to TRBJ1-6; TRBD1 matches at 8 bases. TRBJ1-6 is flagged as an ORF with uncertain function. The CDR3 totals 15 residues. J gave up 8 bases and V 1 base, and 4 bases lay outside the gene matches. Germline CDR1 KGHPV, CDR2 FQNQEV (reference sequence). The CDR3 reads CASSLFQGAYSPLYF. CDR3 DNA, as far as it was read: TGTGCCAGCAGTCTGTTCCAGGGGGCGTATTCGCCCCTCTAC.

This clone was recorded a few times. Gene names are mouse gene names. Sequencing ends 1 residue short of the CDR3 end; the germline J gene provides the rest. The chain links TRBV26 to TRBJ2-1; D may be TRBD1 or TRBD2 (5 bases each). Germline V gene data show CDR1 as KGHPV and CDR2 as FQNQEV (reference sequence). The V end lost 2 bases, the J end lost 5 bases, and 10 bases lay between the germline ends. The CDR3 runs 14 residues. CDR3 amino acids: CASSLRGANAEQFF. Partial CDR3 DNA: TGTGCCAGCAGTCTGAGGGGCGCGAATGCTGAGCAGTTC.

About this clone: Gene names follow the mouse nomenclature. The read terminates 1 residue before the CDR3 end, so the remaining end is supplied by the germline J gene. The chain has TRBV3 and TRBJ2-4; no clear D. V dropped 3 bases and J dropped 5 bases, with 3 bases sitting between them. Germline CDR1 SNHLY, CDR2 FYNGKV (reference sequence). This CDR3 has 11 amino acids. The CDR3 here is CASSFGNTLYF. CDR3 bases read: TGTGCCAGCAGCTTCGGAAACACCTTGTAC.

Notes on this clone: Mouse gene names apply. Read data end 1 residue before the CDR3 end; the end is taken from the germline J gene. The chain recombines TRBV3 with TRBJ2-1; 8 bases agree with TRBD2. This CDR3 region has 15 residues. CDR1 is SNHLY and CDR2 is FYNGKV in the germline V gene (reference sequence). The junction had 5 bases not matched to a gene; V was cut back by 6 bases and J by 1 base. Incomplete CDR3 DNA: TGTGCCAGCAGAGACTGGGGCTTAAACTATGCTGAGCAGTTC. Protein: CASRDWGLNYAEQF. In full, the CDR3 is CASRDWGLNYAEQFF.

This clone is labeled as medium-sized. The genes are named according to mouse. The covered CDR3 bases are TGTGCCAGCAGGGGGACAGAACAAGACACCCAGTAC. Its translation is CASRGTEQDTQY. The CDR3 as a whole reads CASRGTEQDTQYF. V is TRBV26 and J is TRBJ2-5; 7 positions match TRBD1. The read is 1 residue too short to cover the CDR3 end, so that end is filled in from the germline J gene. The CDR3 covers 13 residues. The germline CDR1 and CDR2 sequences are KGHPV and FQNQEV (reference sequence). V trimming: 6 bases; J trimming: 3 bases; junction bases outside the gene matches: 3.

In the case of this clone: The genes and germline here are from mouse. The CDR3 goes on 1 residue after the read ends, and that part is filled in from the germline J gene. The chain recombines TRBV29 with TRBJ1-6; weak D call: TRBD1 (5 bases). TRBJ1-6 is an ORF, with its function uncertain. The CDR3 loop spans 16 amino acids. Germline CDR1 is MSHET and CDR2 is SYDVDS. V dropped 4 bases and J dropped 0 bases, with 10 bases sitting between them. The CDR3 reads CASSSATGSYNSPLYF. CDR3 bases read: TGTGCTAGCAGTTCCGCAACAGGTTCCTATAATTCGCCCCTCTAC.

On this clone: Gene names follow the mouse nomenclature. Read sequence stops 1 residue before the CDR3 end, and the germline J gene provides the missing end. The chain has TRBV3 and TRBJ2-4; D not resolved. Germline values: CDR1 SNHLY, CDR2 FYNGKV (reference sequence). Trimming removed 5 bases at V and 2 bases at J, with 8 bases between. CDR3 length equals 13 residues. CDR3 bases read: TGTGCCAGCAGCCAAGGTCTTCAAAACACCTTGTAC. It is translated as CASSQGLQNTLY. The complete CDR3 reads CASSQGLQNTLYF.

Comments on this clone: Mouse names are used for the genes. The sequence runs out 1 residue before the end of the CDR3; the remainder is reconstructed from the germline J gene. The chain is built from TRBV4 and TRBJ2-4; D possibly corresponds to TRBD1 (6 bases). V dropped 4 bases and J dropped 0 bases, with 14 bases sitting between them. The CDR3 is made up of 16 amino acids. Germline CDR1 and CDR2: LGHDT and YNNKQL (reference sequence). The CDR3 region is CASSSQGKKSQNTLYF. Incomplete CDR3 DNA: TGTGCCAGCAGCTCTCAGGGGAAAAAGAGTCAAAACACCTTGTAC. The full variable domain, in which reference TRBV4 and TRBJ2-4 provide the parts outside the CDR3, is ETAVFQTPNYHVTQVGNEVSFNCKQTLGHDTMYWYKQDSKKLLKIMFSYNNKQLIVNETVPRRFSPQSSDKAHLNLRIKSVEPEDSAVYLCASSSQGKKSQNTLYFGAGTRLSVL.